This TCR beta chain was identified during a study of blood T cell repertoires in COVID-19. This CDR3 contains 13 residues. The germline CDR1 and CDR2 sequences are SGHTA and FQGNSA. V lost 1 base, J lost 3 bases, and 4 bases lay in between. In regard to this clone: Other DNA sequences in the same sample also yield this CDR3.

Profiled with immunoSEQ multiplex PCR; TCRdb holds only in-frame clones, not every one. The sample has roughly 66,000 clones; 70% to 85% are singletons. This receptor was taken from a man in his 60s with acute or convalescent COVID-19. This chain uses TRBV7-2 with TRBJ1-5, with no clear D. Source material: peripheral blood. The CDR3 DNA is TGTGCCAGCAGCTTAGGGCCCAATCAGCCCCAGCATTTT. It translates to CASSLGPNQPQHF.